Sequencing of this T cell receptor beta chain was carried out in a study of cytomegalovirus exposure and HLA in healthy donors. CDR3 length: 15 residues. With V trimmed by 0 bases and J by 3 bases, 5 bases remained unmatched. The germline V gene has CDR1 MGHRA and CDR2 YSYEKL. General study points: TCR beta V- and J-gene trimming, according to a later analysis, was linked to a missense DCLRE1C variant.

This clone was recorded once. Its specificity is unknown. Researchers ran the PCR with 60 Vbeta and 13 Jbeta primers. Here immunoSEQ multiplex PCR was the method, and the copy in TCRdb shows in-frame clones only, minus some. The data contain about 100,000 clones, around 60% of them singletons. Source material: PBMCs. The sequence derives from a human donor in good health. This sequence joins TRBV4-1 and TRBJ2-7; the match to TRBD2 covers 7 bases. CDR3 DNA sequence: TGCGCCAGCAGCCAAGAGAGGCGGGAGAGCTACGAGCAGTACTTC. This gives the protein CASSQERRESYEQYF.